Listed below are T cell receptor beta chains from one sample, sequenced in a study of shared clonotypes between healthy human individuals. Repertoires were generated with immunoSEQ multiplex PCR, while TCRdb's copy carries only in-frame clones and drops some. The table records a few million clones, under 95% of them present only once. Specimen: naive CD4+ T cells from PBMCs. The receptors originated from a man younger than 30 in good health. Some clones in this sample may be carry-over from other donors' samples. The CDR3 runs from the conserved cysteine through the conserved F or W. The order of the fields is CDR3 DNA, CDR3 protein, clone size, V gene, D gene, J gene, CDR3 length. D genes are given only for firm matches. Some rows have no size entry. The others give once, few or many, or a class for an expanded clone.

TGTGCCAGCTCACCCGGAGCGCCGAGCTCCTACAATGAGCAGTTCTTC | CASSPGAPSSYNEQFF | NA | TRBV18 | NA | TRBJ2-1 | 16
TGTGCCAGCAGTTTAAACCGGGACAGGGGATTCTCTGGGGCCAACGTCCTGACTTTC | CASSLNRDRGFSGANVLTF | NA | TRBV28 | TRBD1 | TRBJ2-6 | 19
TGTGCCACCAGCAGATTTAGCAGCGGCAGCACAGATACGCAGTATTTT | CATSRFSSGSTDTQYF | NA | TRBV15 | NA | TRBJ2-3 | 16
TGCGCCAGCAGCACTCGACAGGGCGGCCAAGAGACCCAGTACTTC | CASSTRQGGQETQYF | few | TRBV5-1 | TRBD1 | TRBJ2-5 | 15
TGTGCCAGCAGCTTGCGGGAGGGCCCCTACAATGAGCAGTTCTTC | CASSLREGPYNEQFF | NA | TRBV7-8 | TRBD2 | TRBJ2-1 | 15
TGTGCCAGCAGTACCTCCGGTAGGGTCGCTGAAGCTTTCTTT | CASSTSGRVAEAFF | NA | TRBV6-1 | NA | TRBJ1-1 | 14
TGCGCCAGCAGCTTGGCGGGTTCTGAATTTGTCACCTTC | CASSLAGSEFVTF | NA | TRBV5-1 | NA | TRBJ1-2 | 13
TGCAGCGCCCCCCGGGGGGCAGGGGGTCAGGCTTTCTTT | CSAPRGAGGQAFF | NA | TRBV29-1 | TRBD1 | TRBJ1-1 | 13
TGTGCCAGCAGTATGACAGTAGGAGGGGATGGCTACACCTTC | CASSMTVGGDGYTF | NA | TRBV28 | NA | TRBJ1-2 | 14
TGTGCCTGGAGTGGGCCGGTAGCGGGAGTCTCCGAGCAGTACTTC | CAWSGPVAGVSEQYF | NA | TRBV30 | TRBD2 | TRBJ2-7 | 15
TGCGCCAGCAGCGTGGACAGGGCCACCGGGGAGCTGTTTTTT | CASSVDRATGELFF | NA | TRBV5-1 | TRBD1 | TRBJ2-2 | 14
TGTGCCTGGAGTGTATCCAGCTCGTATGAAAACATTCAGTACTTC | CAWSVSSSYENIQYF | NA | TRBV30 | NA | TRBJ2-4 | 15
TGTGCCAGCGGTGCGGGAGGGAACACCGGGGAGCTGTTTTTT | CASGAGGNTGELFF | NA | TRBV28 | TRBD2 | TRBJ2-2 | 14
TGTGCCTGGAGGGACGACTCCGAGCAGTACTTC | CAWRDDSEQYF | NA | TRBV30 | NA | TRBJ2-7 | 11
TGTGCCACCAGCACCAGGAAGCCTCAGCCCCAGCATTTT | CATSTRKPQPQHF | NA | TRBV15 | NA | TRBJ1-5 | 13
TGTGCCAGCAGTTTCGGGGGAGGGCCGGGTGAGCAGTTCTTC | CASSFGGGPGEQFF | NA | TRBV28 | TRBD2 | TRBJ2-1 | 14
TGTGCCAGCAGTTCACGGCCGGGACAGGGAGAAGAGACCCAGTACTTC | CASSSRPGQGEETQYF | NA | TRBV25-1 | TRBD1 | TRBJ2-5 | 16
TGTGCTAGTGGTTTGGTACGGGCGGGGCACGGGGCAGATACGCAGTATTTT | CASGLVRAGHGADTQYF | NA | TRBV12-5 | NA | TRBJ2-3 | 17
TGTGCCAGCAGTTACGGCGGGCAGGGTATGGTTGGAAAACTGTTTTTT | CASSYGGQGMVGKLFF | NA | TRBV6-5 | NA | TRBJ1-4 | 16
TGTGCCAGCACGGGAGGGGGGGCCTACAATGAGCAGTTCTTC | CASTGGGAYNEQFF | NA | TRBV28 | TRBD2 | TRBJ2-1 | 14
TGTGCCAGCAGCCCTAGGGGCTCTAATTCACCCCTCCACTTT | CASSPRGSNSPLHF | NA | TRBV7-9 | NA | TRBJ1-6 | 14
TGCGCCAGCAGCCAAGGTGCGGCTTTGGGGGCTAACACTGAAGCTTTCTTT | CASSQGAALGANTEAFF | NA | TRBV4-1 | NA | TRBJ1-1 | 17
TGTGCCAGCAACGGACCGACAGAGAACACTGAAGCTTTCTTT | CASNGPTENTEAFF | NA | TRBV6-5 | NA | TRBJ1-1 | 14
TGCGCCAGCAGCTCCCTGGACAGGGGGCGAGGCAATGAGCAGTTCTTC | CASSSLDRGRGNEQFF | NA | TRBV5-1 | TRBD1 | TRBJ2-1 | 16
TGTGCCAGCAGCTTGGATCAGATCGCGTACACCGGGGAGCTGTTTTTT | CASSLDQIAYTGELFF | NA | TRBV5-8 | NA | TRBJ2-2 | 16
TGTGCCAGCAGCCCCACAGGGCTCTACGAGACCCAGTACTTC | CASSPTGLYETQYF | NA | TRBV7-9 | NA | TRBJ2-5 | 14
TGTGCCAGCAGCCCACCCCTAGCGGGAGGCCAAGCTAGCACAGATACGCAGTATTTT | CASSPPLAGGQASTDTQYF | NA | TRBV27 | TRBD2 | TRBJ2-3 | 19
TGTGCCAGCTCACCTAGGACAGCTAGCAATCAGCCCCAGCATTTT | CASSPRTASNQPQHF | NA | TRBV18 | NA | TRBJ1-5 | 15
TGTGCCAGCAGTCAGACTCGCGAGCAGTACTTC | CASSQTREQYF | NA | TRBV6-5 | NA | TRBJ2-7 | 11
TGCGCCAGCAGTGAGGACCCAGGACAGGGACTAGCGGGAGGCTACGAGCAGTACTTC | CASSEDPGQGLAGGYEQYF | NA | TRBV10-1 | TRBD2 | TRBJ2-7 | 19
TGTGCCAGTAGTGTCGGGACAGTATACACCGGGGAGCTGTTTTTT | CASSVGTVYTGELFF | NA | TRBV19 | TRBD1 | TRBJ2-2 | 15
TGCGCCAGCAGCCAAGAAGGGACAGGGAACTACCCTGAAGCTTTCTTT | CASSQEGTGNYPEAFF | NA | TRBV4-1 | TRBD1 | TRBJ1-1 | 16
TGTGCCAGCAGTTTAATGTCGAGGCGGAACACAGATACGCAGTATTTT | CASSLMSRRNTDTQYF | NA | TRBV27 | NA | TRBJ2-3 | 16
TGCGCCAGCAGCCAATACGAGGGGGCGACCGGGGAGCTGTTTTTT | CASSQYEGATGELFF | NA | TRBV4-1 | TRBD1 | TRBJ2-2 | 15
TGTGCCAGCAGTGCGGACAGCGCCTATGGCTACACCTTC | CASSADSAYGYTF | few | TRBV2 | NA | TRBJ1-2 | 13
TGTGCCAGCAGTTTATCGTGGATCAATGAGCAGTTCTTC | CASSLSWINEQFF | NA | TRBV27 | NA | TRBJ2-1 | 13
TGTGCCAGCAGTTCCCCGCCAGGGACAGGGAAAGTGGACAATCAGCCCCAGCATTTT | CASSSPPGTGKVDNQPQHF | once | TRBV28 | TRBD1 | TRBJ1-5 | 19
TGTGCCAGTACTCCGGGACGCCGCTCTGGGGCCAACGTCCTGACTTTC | CASTPGRRSGANVLTF | once | TRBV19 | NA | TRBJ2-6 | 16
TGTGCCAGCAGGGGGGGGACTAGCGGGACGGCCGAGCAGTACTTC | CASRGGTSGTAEQYF | NA | TRBV28 | TRBD2 | TRBJ2-7 | 15
TGTGCCAGCTCACCACCAGGGCGGACTAATGAAAAACTGTTTTTT | CASSPPGRTNEKLFF | NA | TRBV18 | NA | TRBJ1-4 | 15
TGCGCCAGCAGCACAGCCAGGGCTAACTATGGCTACACCTTC | CASSTARANYGYTF | NA | TRBV4-3 | NA | TRBJ1-2 | 14
TGTGCCAGCAGCTTAGATCGGGGACGGCAAGAGACCCAGTACTTC | CASSLDRGRQETQYF | NA | TRBV7-6 | NA | TRBJ2-5 | 15
TGTGCCAGCAGTCGGACAGGGGATTATGAAAAACTGTTTTTT | CASSRTGDYEKLFF | once | TRBV6-5 | TRBD1 | TRBJ1-4 | 14
TGTGCCAGCAGTGAAGGGATGGGAAGCTCCTACGAGCAGTACTTC | CASSEGMGSSYEQYF | NA | TRBV6-4 | NA | TRBJ2-7 | 15
TGCAGCGTTGAGGGACAGGGTGACACTGAAGCTTTCTTT | CSVEGQGDTEAFF | NA | TRBV29-1 | TRBD1 | TRBJ1-1 | 13
TGTGCCAGCAGCTTCTACCGAAGCTCTGGAAACACCATATATTTT | CASSFYRSSGNTIYF | NA | TRBV7-8 | NA | TRBJ1-3 | 15
TGTGCCAGCAGTCGAAACCGGGTGACTCTCGAGCAGTACTTC | CASSRNRVTLEQYF | NA | TRBV28 | NA | TRBJ2-7 | 14
TGCGCCAGCGGACCGGGACGGCGATCCTACGAGCAGTACTTC | CASGPGRRSYEQYF | NA | TRBV5-1 | NA | TRBJ2-7 | 14
TGTGCCAGCAGTTCCGTCAGTTATTATAGCAATCAGCCCCAGCATTTT | CASSSVSYYSNQPQHF | NA | TRBV28 | NA | TRBJ1-5 | 16
TGTGCCAGCAGCTTGGTCTCTGGGGCCAACGTCCTGACTTTC | CASSLVSGANVLTF | NA | TRBV5-6 | NA | TRBJ2-6 | 14